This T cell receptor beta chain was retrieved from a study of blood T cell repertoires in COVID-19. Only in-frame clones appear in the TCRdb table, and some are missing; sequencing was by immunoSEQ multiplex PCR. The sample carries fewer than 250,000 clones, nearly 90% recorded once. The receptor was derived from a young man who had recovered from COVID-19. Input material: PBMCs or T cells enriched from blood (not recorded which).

The CDR3 loop is CASSLALRDTQYF. CDR3 coding DNA: TGTGCCAGCAGCTTAGCTCTTCGTGATACGCAGTATTTT. The J gene is TRBJ2-3, the V gene TRBV7-2, with unresolved D. Germline V lookup: CDR1 SGHTA, CDR2 FQGNSA. The CDR3 is 13 amino acids. V was pared by 0 bases and J by 6 bases, with 7 bases between. The full variable domain, in which reference TRBV7-2 and TRBJ2-3 provide the parts outside the CDR3, is GAGVSQSPSNKVTEKGKDVELRCDPISGHTALYWYRQSLGQGLEFLIYFQGNSAPDKSGLPSDRFSAERTGGSVSTLTIQRTQQEDSAVYLCASSLALRDTQYFGPGTRLTVL.